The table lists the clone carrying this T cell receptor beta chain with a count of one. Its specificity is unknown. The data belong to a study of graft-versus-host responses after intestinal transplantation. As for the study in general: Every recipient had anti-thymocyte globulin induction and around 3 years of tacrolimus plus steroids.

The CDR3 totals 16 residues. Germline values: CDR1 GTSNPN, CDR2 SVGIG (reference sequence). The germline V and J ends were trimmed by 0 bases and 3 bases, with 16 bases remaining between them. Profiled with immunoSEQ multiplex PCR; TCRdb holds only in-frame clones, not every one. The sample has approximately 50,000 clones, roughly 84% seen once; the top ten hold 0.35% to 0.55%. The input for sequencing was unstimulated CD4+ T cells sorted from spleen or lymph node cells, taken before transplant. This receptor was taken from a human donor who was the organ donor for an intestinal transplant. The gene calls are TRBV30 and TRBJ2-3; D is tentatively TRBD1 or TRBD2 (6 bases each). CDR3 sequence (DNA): TGTGCCTGGAGTGTCGAGGGGGGCTTTAGGACAGATACGCAGTATTTT. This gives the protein CAWSVEGGFRTDTQYF.